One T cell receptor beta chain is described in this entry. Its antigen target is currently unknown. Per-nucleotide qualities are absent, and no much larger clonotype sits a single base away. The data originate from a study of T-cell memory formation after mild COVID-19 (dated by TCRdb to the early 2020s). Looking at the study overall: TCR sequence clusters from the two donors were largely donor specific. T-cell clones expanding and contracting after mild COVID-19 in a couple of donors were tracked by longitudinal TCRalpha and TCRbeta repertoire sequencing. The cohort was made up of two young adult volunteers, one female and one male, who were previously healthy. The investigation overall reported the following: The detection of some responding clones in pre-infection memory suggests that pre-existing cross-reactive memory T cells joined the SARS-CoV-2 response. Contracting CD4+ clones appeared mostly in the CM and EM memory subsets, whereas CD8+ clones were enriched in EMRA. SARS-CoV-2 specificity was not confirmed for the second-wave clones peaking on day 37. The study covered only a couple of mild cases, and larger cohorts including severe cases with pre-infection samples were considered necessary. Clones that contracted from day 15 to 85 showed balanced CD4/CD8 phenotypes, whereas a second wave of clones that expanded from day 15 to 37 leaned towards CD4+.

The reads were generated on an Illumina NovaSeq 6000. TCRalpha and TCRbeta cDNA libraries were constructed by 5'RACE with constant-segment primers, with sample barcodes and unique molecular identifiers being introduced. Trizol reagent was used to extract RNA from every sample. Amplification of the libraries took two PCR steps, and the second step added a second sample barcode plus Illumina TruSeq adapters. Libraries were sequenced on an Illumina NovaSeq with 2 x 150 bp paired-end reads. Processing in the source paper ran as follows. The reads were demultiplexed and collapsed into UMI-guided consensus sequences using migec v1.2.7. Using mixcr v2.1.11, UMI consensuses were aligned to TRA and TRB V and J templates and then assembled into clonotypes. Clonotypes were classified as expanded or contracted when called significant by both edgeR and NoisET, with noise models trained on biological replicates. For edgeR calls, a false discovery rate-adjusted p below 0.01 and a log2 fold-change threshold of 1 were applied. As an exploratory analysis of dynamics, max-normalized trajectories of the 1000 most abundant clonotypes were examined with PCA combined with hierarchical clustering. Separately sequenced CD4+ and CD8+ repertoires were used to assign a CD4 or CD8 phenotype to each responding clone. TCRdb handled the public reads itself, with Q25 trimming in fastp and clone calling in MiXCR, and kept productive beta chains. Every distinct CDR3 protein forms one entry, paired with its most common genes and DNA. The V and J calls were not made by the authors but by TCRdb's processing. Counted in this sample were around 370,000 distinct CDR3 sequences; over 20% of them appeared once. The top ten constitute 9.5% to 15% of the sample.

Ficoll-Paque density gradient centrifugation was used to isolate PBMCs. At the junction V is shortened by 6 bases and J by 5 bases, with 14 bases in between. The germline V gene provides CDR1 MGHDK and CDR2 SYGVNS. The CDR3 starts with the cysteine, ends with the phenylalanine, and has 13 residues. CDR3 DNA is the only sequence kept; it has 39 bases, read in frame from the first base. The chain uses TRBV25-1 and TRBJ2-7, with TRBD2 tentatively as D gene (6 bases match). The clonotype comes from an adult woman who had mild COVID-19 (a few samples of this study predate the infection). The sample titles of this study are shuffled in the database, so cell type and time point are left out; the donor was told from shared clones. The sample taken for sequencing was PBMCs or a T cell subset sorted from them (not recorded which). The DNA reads TGTGCCAGCAGCCTCGGGGGAGCTAACGAGCAGTACTTC. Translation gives CASSLGGANEQYF.